A single sample is the source of the 14 T cell receptor beta chains below, sequenced in a study of identical twins. TCRdb passed the 5' RACE reads through MiXCR, listing each CDR3 protein once. This table has some 560,000 distinct CDR3 sequences, roughly 9.9% appearing once. The same specimen was also included in a second study, on yellow fever vaccine responses in identical twins.

What was sequenced was PBMCs. The receptors were sampled from a woman aged 18-35 years in good health.

The V gene is TRBV4-3, the J gene TRBJ2-7; TRBD1 or TRBD2 may be the D gene (5 bases each). The CDR3 runs to 15 residues. CDR1 and CDR2 (germline): LGHNA, YSLEER. The germline V and J ends were trimmed by 4 bases and 2 bases, with 15 bases remaining between them. The chain's CDR3 is CASSPSGTETYEQYF. The CDR3 DNA follows: TGCGCCAGCAGCCCTTCCGGGACGGAGACCTACGAGCAGTACTTC.

The gene calls are TRBV4-3 and TRBJ2-1; no reliable D call. V dropped 4 bases and J dropped 2 bases, with 9 bases sitting between them. The CDR3 loop spans 14 amino acids. Germline-derived CDR1 and CDR2 are LGHNA and YSLEER. DNA for the CDR3: TGCGCCAGCAGCCCTAGTCTGGCCTACAATGAGCAGTTCTTC. Its protein product is CASSPSLAYNEQFF.

This clonotype was observed a few times. The rearrangement links TRBV30 to TRBJ2-1, with 12 bases fitting TRBD2. V shed 0 bases and J 6 bases; nucleotides not matched to a gene: 3. In germline, CDR1 is GTSNPN, CDR2 SVGIG (reference sequence). The CDR3 is 15 amino acids. Written as DNA, the CDR3 is TGTGCCTGGAGTGTGCTAGCGGGAGGGCGCAATGAGCAGTTCTTC. It is translated as CAWSVLAGGRNEQFF.

The chain uses TRBV5-1 and TRBJ2-1, with 8 bases fitting TRBD2. V lost 4 bases, J lost 13 bases, and 7 bases stayed unmatched. This CDR3 is 12 amino acids long. Germline-derived CDR1 and CDR2 are SGHRS and YFSETQ. CDR3 in amino acids: CASSQPGGIQFF. The CDR3 DNA follows: TGCGCCAGCAGCCAACCGGGAGGGATACAGTTCTTC. The full variable domain, rest sourced from reference TRBV5-1 and TRBJ2-1, is KAGVTQTPRYLIKTRGQQVTLSCSPISGHRSVSWYQQTPGQGLQFLFEYFSETQRNKGNFPGRFSGRQFSNSRSEMNVSTLELGDSALYLCASSQPGGIQFFGPGTRLTVL.

This clonotype appeared many times. The chain employs TRBV4-1 and TRBJ2-7; 10 bases fit TRBD2. Unmatched junction bases numbered 6, after V lost 0 bases and J lost 4 bases. The CDR3 contains 16 residues. CDR1 is MGHRA and CDR2 is YSYEKL in the germline V gene. The CDR3: CASSQDLASGGYEQYF. The CDR3 DNA reads as TGCGCCAGCAGCCAAGATTTGGCTAGCGGGGGTTACGAGCAGTACTTC.

This clonotype was counted between two and nine times. The chain couples TRBV20-1 to TRBJ2-7, with 9 bases aligning to TRBD1. Germline loops: CDR1 DFQATT, CDR2 SNEGSKA (reference sequence). CDR3 size: 14 residues. Germline trimming cut 1 base from V and 3 bases from J; bases unmatched to any gene: 4. CDR3 nucleotide sequence: TGCAGTGCTAGAGTGGGACAGGGAATCTACGAGCAGTACTTC. This translates into CSARVGQGIYEQYF.

V is TRBV7-6 and J is TRBJ2-7, with D maybe TRBD2 (5 bases). Germline V gives CDR1 SGHVS, CDR2 FNYEAQ. CDR3 length equals 15 residues. Trimming cost V 4 bases and J 0 bases, with 13 bases left between them. The CDR3 is CASSSLGSLSYEQYF. The CDR3 DNA reads TGTGCCAGCAGCTCACTAGGTTCCCTCTCCTACGAGCAGTACTTC.

Ten or more counts support this clonotype. This chain links TRBV10-2 with TRBJ1-1; 7 positions match TRBD1. Germline CDR1 WSHSY, CDR2 SAAADI. The CDR3 has 15 amino acids. V gave up 10 bases and J gave up 4 bases; unmatched junction bases: 15. In DNA form, the CDR3 reads TGCGCCACCCACTCGGCAGGGGGATCGGGCACTGAAGCTTTCTTT. Its translation: CATHSAGGSGTEAFF.

This clonotype was seen more than once but under ten times. This chain joins TRBV5-1 and TRBJ1-1; 8 bases map to TRBD1. V dropped 2 bases and J dropped 7; count of bases not matched to a gene: 10. The CDR3 sequence is 15 residues long. Germline V lookup: CDR1 SGHRS, CDR2 YFSETQ. The CDR3 loop is CASSLGQGGVGEAFF. The CDR3 nucleotides read TGCGCCAGCAGCTTAGGACAGGGTGGGGTCGGTGAAGCTTTCTTT.

This clonotype was seen only a few times. The rearrangement joins TRBV27 to TRBJ2-1, with TRBD1 as a possible D gene (6 bases). V shed 3 bases and J shed 9 bases, with 15 bases lying between them. There are 14 residues in the CDR3. Germline V gene lookup returns CDR1 MNHEY and CDR2 SMNVEV (reference sequence). CDR3 DNA sequence: TGTGCCAGCAGTTTTGGACAGACCCCCGGTGAGCAGTTCTTC. Translating gives CASSFGQTPGEQFF.

In this sample, this clonotype turned up many times. V is TRBV7-9 and J is TRBJ2-5; D is uncertain. The CDR3 is made up of 15 amino acids. Germline loops: CDR1 SEHNR, CDR2 FQNEAQ (reference sequence). Trimming took 2 bases from V and 5 from J, leaving 15 bases between them. The CDR3 nucleotides read TGTGCCAGCAGCTTAATCCTCGATCATTTTGAGACCCAGTACTTC. Residues: CASSLILDHFETQYF.

This clonotype has a count of ten or more. V and J are TRBV12-3 or TRBV12-4 and TRBJ1-1; 9 nucleotides match TRBD1. V dropped 7 bases and J dropped 3; count of bases not matched to a gene: 18. The CDR3 length is 18 residues. The CDR3 region has the DNA TGTGCCAGCAAGAGGTCACGGGACAGGGAGATTGGGCACACTGAAGCTTTCTTT. It yields the protein CASKRSRDREIGHTEAFF.

V is TRBV5-6 and J is TRBJ1-1; tentatively, D is TRBD1 (6 bases). The CDR3 has 17 amino acids. Germline loops: CDR1 SGHDT, CDR2 YYEEEE. The germline V and J ends were trimmed by 3 bases and 4 bases, with 22 bases remaining between them. DNA for the CDR3: TGTGCCAGCAGCTCGATTTTACAGGGAACGAGAAGCACTGAAGCTTTCTTT. Translated, it gives CASSSILQGTRSTEAFF.

The J gene is TRBJ2-7, the V gene TRBV15, with 9 bases identical to TRBD1. Germline V lookup: CDR1 LNHNV, CDR2 YYDKDF (reference sequence). The ends lost 9 bases at V and 6 bases at J; junction bases unmatched: 12. The CDR3 spans 14 residues. CDR3 amino acids: CATSFGTGPSEQYF. As DNA, the CDR3 is TGTGCCACTTCCTTCGGGACAGGGCCTAGCGAGCAGTACTTC.